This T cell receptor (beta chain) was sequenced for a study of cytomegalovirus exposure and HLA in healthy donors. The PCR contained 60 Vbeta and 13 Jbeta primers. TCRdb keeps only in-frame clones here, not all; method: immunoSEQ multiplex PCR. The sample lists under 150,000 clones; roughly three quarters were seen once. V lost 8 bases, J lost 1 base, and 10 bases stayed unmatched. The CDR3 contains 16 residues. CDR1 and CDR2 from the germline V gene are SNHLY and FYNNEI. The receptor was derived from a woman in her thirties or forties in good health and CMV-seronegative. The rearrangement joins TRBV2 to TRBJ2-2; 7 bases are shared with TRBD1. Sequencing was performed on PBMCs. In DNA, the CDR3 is TGTGCCAGCGCCTACTCCGGGACAGTGAACACCGGGGAGCTGTTTTTT. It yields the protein CASAYSGTVNTGELFF.